This entry lists 13 T cell receptor beta chains sequenced from one sample in a study of response to subunit inactivated influenza vaccine. One entry per CDR3 protein, called by TCRdb with MiXCR from the RT-PCR reads. Of a few hundred thousand distinct CDR3 sequences in the sample, approximately 11% were seen once. This specimen consisted of PBMCs from blood, obtained roughly 46 days after vaccination. Source of these receptors: a man between 45 and 60 years old who received an inactivated influenza vaccine.

This clonotype showed up just a few times. CDR3 sequence reads: CASSKLTLRDRGGEQYF. The CDR3 region has the DNA TGTGCCAGCAGTAAACTTACCCTCAGGGACAGGGGCGGCGAGCAGTACTTC. This sequence joins TRBV2 and TRBJ2-7; 10 positions agree with TRBD1. The CDR3 contains 17 residues. Trimming took 5 bases from V and 6 from J; bases not matched to a gene: 16. CDR1 is SNHLY, CDR2 FYNNEI, per germline.

This clonotype was detected a few times. The V and J genes are TRBV6-5 and TRBJ1-1; D may be TRBD1 (6 bases). The CDR3 consists of 14 residues. The ends were cut back, 3 bases at V and 4 bases at J, with 12 bases in the middle. The germline V gene encodes CDR1 MNHEY and CDR2 SVGAGI. CDR3 DNA sequence: TGTGCCAGCAGTTATAGGGGAGGGGGCACTGAAGCTTTCTTT. Protein sequence: CASSYRGGGTEAFF.

The V gene is TRBV20-1, the J gene TRBJ2-6; either TRBD1 or TRBD2 may fit D (5 bases each). Trimming shortened V by 6 bases and J by 4 bases, and 13 bases separated the two germline ends. The germline CDR1 and CDR2 sequences are DFQATT and SNEGSKA (reference sequence). The CDR3 length is 14 residues. The DNA for the CDR3 is TGCAGTGCGCCGCGAGGGACCGGGGCCAACGTCCTGACTTTC. This codes for CSAPRGTGANVLTF.

In its sample, this clonotype was seen a few times. The rearrangement links TRBV25-1 to TRBJ2-5; no clear D. Germline V gene lookup returns CDR1 MGHDK and CDR2 SYGVNS. V was shortened by 4 bases and J by 5 bases, with 17 bases between the two germline ends. The CDR3 loop spans 15 amino acids. This chain's CDR3 is CASSGKDQGWETQYF. DNA of the CDR3: TGTGCCAGCAGTGGAAAGGATCAAGGGTGGGAGACCCAGTACTTC.

The chain has TRBV6-8 and TRBJ2-3; 13 bases agree with TRBD2. The J segment lost 5 bases and the V segment lost 6 bases, leaving 11 bases of the junction unmatched. This CDR3 contains 17 residues. The germline V gene has CDR1 MNHGY and CDR2 SAAAGT. CDR3: CASRWTSGRSERDTQYF. CDR3 DNA: TGTGCCAGCAGGTGGACTAGCGGGAGATCCGAAAGAGATACGCAGTATTTT.

The sample holds many counts of this clonotype. V gene TRBV7-2 combines with J gene TRBJ1-4; maybe TRBD1 (6 bases). Trimming pared 5 bases from V and 7 bases from J, leaving 8 bases between. This CDR3 spans 12 amino acids. Germline V gives CDR1 SGHTA, CDR2 FQGNSA. CDR3 coding DNA: TGTGCCAGCAGCCAACAGGGTGAAAAACTGTTTTTT. Translating it yields CASSQQGEKLFF. Full variable domain (remainder filled in from reference TRBV7-2 and TRBJ1-4): GAGVSQSPSNKVTEKGKDVELRCDPISGHTALYWYRQSLGQGLEFLIYFQGNSAPDKSGLPSDRFSAERTGGSVSTLTIQRTQQEDSAVYLCASSQQGEKLFFGSGTQLSVL.

This rearrangement joins TRBV27 to TRBJ2-7, with D perhaps matching TRBD1 or TRBD2 (5 bases each). This CDR3 spans 16 amino acids. Per germline, CDR1 MNHEY and CDR2 SMNVEV (reference sequence). Trimming removed 1 base at V and 7 bases at J, with 20 bases between. The CDR3 region has the DNA TGTGCCAGCAGTTTATTGTTTGGGACCGCCGCGAGGGAGCAGTACTTC. Translation gives CASSLLFGTAAREQYF.

The V call is TRBV20-1, the J call TRBJ2-7; no firm D call. The CDR3 totals 13 residues. Germline CDR1 is DFQATT and CDR2 is SNEGSKA (reference sequence). V shed 1 base and J shed 6 bases, with 13 bases lying between them. The CDR3, as DNA: TGCAGTGCTAGAGCCCCCCCGACTGCCGAGCAGTACTTC. This encodes CSARAPPTAEQYF.

This clonotype has just a few counts. The rearrangement links TRBV12-3 or TRBV12-4 to TRBJ2-6, with D maybe TRBD2 (6 bases). This CDR3 contains 16 residues. Trimming shortened V by 2 bases and J by 9 bases, and 17 bases separated the two germline ends. The CDR3 coding sequence is TGTGCCAGCAGTTTATCGGGGAGACTAGTCTTCAACGTCCTGACTTTC. Its translation: CASSLSGRLVFNVLTF.

This clonotype was counted many times. This chain joins TRBV7-6 and TRBJ2-2; TRBD2 aligns across 13 bases. The CDR3 is 17 residues long. The germline CDR1 and CDR2 sequences are SGHVS and FNYEAQ. With 5 bases clipped from V and 2 bases from J, the junction kept 5 bases outside the gene matches. The CDR3 nucleotides read TGTGCCAGCAGCCAACTAGCGGGAGGGGGAAACACCGGGGAGCTGTTTTTT. The encoded protein is CASSQLAGGGNTGELFF.

This clonotype was counted many times. V gene TRBV29-1 combines with J gene TRBJ2-3, with D unclear. V was clipped by 4 bases and J by 3 bases, with 11 bases between them. CDR1 is SQVTM and CDR2 is ANQGSEA in the germline V gene. This CDR3 has 13 amino acids. As DNA, the CDR3 is TGCAGCGTTGGAAAAGGAACTACAGATACGCAGTATTTT. Its translation is CSVGKGTTDTQYF.

This clonotype showed up many times. The chain joins TRBV5-1 to TRBJ2-5, with a possible D match to TRBD1 (5 bases). Germline V gene sequence: CDR1 SGHRS, CDR2 YFSETQ. This CDR3 region has 14 residues. Trimming removed 2 bases at V and 4 bases at J, with 12 bases between. The CDR3 DNA sequence: TGCGCCAGCAGCTTTGGCAGGGAAGGAGAGACCCAGTACTTC. Its protein product is CASSFGREGETQYF.

J is TRBJ1-2 and V is TRBV9, with D tentatively TRBD1 (5 bases). This CDR3 spans 15 amino acids. The V gene's germline CDR1 is SGDLS and CDR2 YYNGEE. V was clipped by 3 bases and J by 4 bases, with 16 bases between them. In DNA, the CDR3 is TGTGCCAGCAGCGCGGGGGACTCCGGGGGCTATGGCTACACCTTC. Translating it yields CASSAGDSGGYGYTF.